Below, one T cell receptor beta chain is given with its context. Genomic DNA was employed as the template in profiling TCR beta VDJ and CDR3. Via MiXCR, TCRdb re-called the reads, giving one row per CDR3 protein. This table holds about 110,000 distinct CDR3 sequences, roughly 51% found once. The data stem from a study of CD8+CD57+ T cells in acquired aplastic anemia. Study as a whole: Healthy donors yielded some 11 million CD4+ cell reads on average.

The CDR3 contains 11 residues. Germline values: CDR1 SQVTM, CDR2 ANQGSEA. Between the trimmed V and J ends, which lost 0 bases and 4 bases, there was a span of 1 base. The chain is built from TRBV29-1 and TRBJ2-1; D not certain. Sequencing was done on a sample of sorted CD4+, CD8+, or CD8+CD57+ T cells (not recorded which) from PBMCs. This receptor was obtained from a human donor in good health, serving as a control. CDR3 residues: CSVEEYNEQFF. CDR3 nucleotides: TGCAGCGTTGAAGAGTACAATGAGCAGTTCTTC.